What follows are 3 T cell receptor beta chains derived from one specimen sequenced in a study of T cell repertoires in cytomegalovirus infection. No antigens are known for them. TCRdb re-analysed the reads in MiXCR, keeping a single row per CDR3 protein. Of some 38,000 distinct CDR3 sequences in the sample, about 52% were seen once. The sample here was CD8+ T cells from cultured PBMCs, taken from culture after CMV antigen stimulation. The source is a human donor in good health (CMV status not recorded). Some clones in this sample may be carry-over from other donors' samples.

This clonotype was observed a single time. The chain is built from TRBV20-1 and TRBJ2-7; 7 nucleotides match TRBD2. CDR3 length: 15 residues. J lost 0 bases, V lost 0 bases, and 5 bases had no gene match. The V gene's germline CDR1 is DFQATT and CDR2 SNEGSKA (reference sequence). The CDR3 protein is CSAREGGGSSYEQYF. The CDR3 DNA reads TGCAGTGCTAGAGAGGGCGGGGGTAGCTCCTACGAGCAGTACTTC.

In its sample, this clonotype was seen once. The chain has TRBV27 and TRBJ1-2, with 7 nucleotides matching TRBD1. J lost 6 bases, V lost 8 bases, and 9 bases had no gene match. The CDR3 extends over 13 amino acids. CDR1 is MNHEY and CDR2 is SMNVEV in the germline V gene (reference sequence). CDR3 protein: CASGLTGKHGYTF. The CDR3 DNA follows: TGTGCCAGCGGACTGACAGGGAAGCATGGCTACACCTTC.

The V and J genes are TRBV7-8 and TRBJ2-7, with 7 bases matching TRBD1. The J segment lost 2 bases and the V segment lost 0 bases, leaving 7 bases of the junction unmatched. In germline, CDR1 is SGHVS, CDR2 FQNEAQ. CDR3 length equals 16 residues. The CDR3 spells CASSLARVQGTYEQYF. As DNA, the CDR3 is TGTGCCAGCAGCTTAGCCAGAGTACAGGGGACCTACGAGCAGTACTTC.